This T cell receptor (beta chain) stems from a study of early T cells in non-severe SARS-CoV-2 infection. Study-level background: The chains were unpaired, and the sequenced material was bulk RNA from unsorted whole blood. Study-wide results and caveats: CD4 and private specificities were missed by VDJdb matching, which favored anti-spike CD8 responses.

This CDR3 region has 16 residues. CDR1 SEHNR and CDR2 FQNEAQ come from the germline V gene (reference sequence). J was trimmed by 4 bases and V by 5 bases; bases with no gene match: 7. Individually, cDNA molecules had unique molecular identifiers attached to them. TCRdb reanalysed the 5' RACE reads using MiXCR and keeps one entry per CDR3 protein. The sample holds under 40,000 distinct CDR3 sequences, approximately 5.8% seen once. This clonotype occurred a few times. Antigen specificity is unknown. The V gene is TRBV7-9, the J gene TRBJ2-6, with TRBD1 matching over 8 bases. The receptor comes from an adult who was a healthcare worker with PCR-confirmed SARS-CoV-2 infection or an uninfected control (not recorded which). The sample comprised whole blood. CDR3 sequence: CASSPETGVGANVLTF. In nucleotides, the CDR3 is TGTGCCAGCAGCCCTGAGACAGGGGTCGGGGCCAACGTCCTGACTTTC.